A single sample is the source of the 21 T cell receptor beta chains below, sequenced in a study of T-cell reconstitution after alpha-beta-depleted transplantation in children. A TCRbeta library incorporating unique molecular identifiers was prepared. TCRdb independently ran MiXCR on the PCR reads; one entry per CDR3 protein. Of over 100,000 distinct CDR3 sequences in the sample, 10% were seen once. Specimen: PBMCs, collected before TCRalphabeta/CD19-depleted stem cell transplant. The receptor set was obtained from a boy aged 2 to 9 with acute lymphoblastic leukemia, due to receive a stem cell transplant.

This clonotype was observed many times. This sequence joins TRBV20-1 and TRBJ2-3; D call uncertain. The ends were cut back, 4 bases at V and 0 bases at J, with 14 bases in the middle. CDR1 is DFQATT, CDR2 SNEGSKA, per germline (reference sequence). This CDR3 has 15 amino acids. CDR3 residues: CSATNPWASTDTQYF. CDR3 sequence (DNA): TGCAGTGCTACCAACCCTTGGGCTAGCACAGATACGCAGTATTTT.

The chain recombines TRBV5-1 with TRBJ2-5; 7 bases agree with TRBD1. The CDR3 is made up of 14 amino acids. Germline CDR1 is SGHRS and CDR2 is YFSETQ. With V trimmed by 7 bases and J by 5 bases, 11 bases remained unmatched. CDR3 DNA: TGCGCCAGCCGACTGGGACAGCCTGGGGAGACCCAGTACTTC. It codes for CASRLGQPGETQYF.

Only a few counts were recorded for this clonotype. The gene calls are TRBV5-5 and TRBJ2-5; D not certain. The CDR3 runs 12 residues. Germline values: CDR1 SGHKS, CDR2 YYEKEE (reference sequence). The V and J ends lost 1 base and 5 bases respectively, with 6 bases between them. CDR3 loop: CASSLNSETQYF. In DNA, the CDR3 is TGTGCCAGCAGCTTGAATTCCGAGACCCAGTACTTC.

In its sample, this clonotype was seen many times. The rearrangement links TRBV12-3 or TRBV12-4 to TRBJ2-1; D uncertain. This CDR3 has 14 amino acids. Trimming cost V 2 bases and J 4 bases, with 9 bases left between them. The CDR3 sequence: CASSLSVQYNEQFF. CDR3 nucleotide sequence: TGTGCCAGCAGTTTAAGCGTACAGTACAATGAGCAGTTCTTC.

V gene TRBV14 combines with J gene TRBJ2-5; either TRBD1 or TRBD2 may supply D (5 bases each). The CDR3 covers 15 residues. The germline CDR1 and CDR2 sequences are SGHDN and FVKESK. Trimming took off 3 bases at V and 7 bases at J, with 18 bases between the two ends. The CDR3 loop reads CASSQYLGPTGTQYF. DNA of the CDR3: TGTGCCAGCAGCCAGTATTTGGGACCTACTGGGACCCAGTACTTC.

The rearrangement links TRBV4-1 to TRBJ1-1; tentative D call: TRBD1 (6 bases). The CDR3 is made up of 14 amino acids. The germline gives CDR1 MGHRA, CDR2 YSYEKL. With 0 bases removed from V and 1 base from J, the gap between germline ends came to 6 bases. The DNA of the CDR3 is TGCGCCAGCAGCCAAGAGGACAGGAACACTGAAGCTTTCTTT. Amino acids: CASSQEDRNTEAFF.

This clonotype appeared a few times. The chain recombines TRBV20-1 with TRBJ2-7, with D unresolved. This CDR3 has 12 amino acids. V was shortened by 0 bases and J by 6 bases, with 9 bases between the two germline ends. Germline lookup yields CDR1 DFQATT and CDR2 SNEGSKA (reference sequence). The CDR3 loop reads CSARDLGSEQYF. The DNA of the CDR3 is TGCAGTGCTAGAGATCTAGGGTCCGAGCAGTACTTC.

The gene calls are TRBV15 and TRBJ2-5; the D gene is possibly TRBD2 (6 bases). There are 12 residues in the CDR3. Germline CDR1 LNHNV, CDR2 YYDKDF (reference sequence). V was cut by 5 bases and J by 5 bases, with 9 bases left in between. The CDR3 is CATSGRGETQYF. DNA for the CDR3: TGTGCCACCAGCGGTCGGGGGGAGACCCAGTACTTC.

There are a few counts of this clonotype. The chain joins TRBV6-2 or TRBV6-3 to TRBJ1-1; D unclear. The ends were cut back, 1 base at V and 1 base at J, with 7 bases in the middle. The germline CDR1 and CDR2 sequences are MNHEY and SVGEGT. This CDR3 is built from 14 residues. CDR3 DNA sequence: TGTGCCAGCAGTTACTACAGCAAGAACACTGAAGCTTTCTTT. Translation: CASSYYSKNTEAFF.

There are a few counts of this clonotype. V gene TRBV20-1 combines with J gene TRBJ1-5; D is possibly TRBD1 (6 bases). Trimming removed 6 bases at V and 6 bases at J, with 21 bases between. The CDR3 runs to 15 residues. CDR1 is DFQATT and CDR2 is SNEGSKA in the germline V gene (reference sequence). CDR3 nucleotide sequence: TGCAGTGCCCTATCGCAGGGGAGTGCGGGTCAGCCCCAGCATTTT. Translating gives CSALSQGSAGQPQHF.

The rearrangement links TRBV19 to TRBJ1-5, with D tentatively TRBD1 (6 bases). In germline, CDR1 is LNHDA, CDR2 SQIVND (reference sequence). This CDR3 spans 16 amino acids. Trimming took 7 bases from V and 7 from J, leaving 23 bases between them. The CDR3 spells CASTPRAGEFWQPQHF. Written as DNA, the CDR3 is TGTGCCAGTACTCCACGGGCAGGGGAATTTTGGCAGCCCCAGCATTTT. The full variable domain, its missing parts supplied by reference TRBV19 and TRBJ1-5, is DGGITQSPKYLFRKEGQNVTLSCEQNLNHDAMYWYRQDPGQGLRLIYYSQIVNDFQKGDIAEGYSVSREKKESFPLTVTSAQKNPTAFYLCASTPRAGEFWQPQHFGDGTRLSIL.

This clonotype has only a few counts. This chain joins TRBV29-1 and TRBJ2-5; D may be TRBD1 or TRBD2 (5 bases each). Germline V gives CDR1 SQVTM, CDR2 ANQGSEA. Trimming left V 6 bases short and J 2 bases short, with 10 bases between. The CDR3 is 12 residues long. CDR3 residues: CSVRDGQETQYF. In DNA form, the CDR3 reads TGCAGCGTCCGGGACGGACAAGAGACCCAGTACTTC.

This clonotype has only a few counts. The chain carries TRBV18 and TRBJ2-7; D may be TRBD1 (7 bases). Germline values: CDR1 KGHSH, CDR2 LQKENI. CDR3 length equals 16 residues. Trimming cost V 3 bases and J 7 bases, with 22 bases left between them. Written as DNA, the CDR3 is TGTGCCAGCTCACCCCGACAGGGCGGCGGGGCTAGGGAGCAGTACTTC. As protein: CASSPRQGGGAREQYF.

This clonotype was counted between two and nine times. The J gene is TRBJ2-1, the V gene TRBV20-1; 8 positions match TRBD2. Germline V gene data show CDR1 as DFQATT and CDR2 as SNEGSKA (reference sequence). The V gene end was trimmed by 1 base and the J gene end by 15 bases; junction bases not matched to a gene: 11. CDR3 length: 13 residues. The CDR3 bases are TGCAGTGCTAGAGCCATCAGCGGGGGCGGTGGGTTCTTC. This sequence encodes CSARAISGGGGFF.

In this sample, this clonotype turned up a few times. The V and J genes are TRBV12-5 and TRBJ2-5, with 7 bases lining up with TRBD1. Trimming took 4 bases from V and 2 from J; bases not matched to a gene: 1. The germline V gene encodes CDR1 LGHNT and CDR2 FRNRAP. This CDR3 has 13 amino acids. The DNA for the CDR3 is TGTGCTAGTGGTTCGGACAGGCAAGAGACCCAGTACTTC. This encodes CASGSDRQETQYF.

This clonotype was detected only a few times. Written as DNA, the CDR3 is TGTGCCAGCAGCTTAAACGGCGGGAGGACTGAAGCTTTCTTT. This translates into CASSLNGGRTEAFF. The chain joins TRBV7-2 to TRBJ1-1; D is unresolved. CDR3 size: 14 residues. V dropped 2 bases and J dropped 5 bases, with 12 bases sitting between them. Germline V CDR1 and CDR2: SGHTA, FQGNSA.

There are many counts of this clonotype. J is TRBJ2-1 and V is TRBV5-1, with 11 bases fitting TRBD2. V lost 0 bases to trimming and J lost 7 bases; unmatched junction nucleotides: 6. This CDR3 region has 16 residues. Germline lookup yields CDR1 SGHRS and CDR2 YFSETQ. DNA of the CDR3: TGCGCCAGCAGCTTGGTAGTAGCGGGAGGGTGGAATGAGCAGTTCTTC. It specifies CASSLVVAGGWNEQFF.

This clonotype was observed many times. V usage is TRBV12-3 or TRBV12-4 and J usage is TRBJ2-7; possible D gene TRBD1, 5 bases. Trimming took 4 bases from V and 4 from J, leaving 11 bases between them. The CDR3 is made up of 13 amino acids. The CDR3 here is CASSSDSRYEQYF. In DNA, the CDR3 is TGTGCCAGCAGTTCCGACAGCCGGTACGAGCAGTACTTC.

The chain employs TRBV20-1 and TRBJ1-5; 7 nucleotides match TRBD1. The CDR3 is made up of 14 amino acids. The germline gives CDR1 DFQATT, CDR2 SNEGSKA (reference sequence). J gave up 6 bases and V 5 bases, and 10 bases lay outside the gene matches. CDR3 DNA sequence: TGCAGTGCTTGCGACAGGGCATGGGGTCAGCCCCAGCATTTT. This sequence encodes CSACDRAWGQPQHF.

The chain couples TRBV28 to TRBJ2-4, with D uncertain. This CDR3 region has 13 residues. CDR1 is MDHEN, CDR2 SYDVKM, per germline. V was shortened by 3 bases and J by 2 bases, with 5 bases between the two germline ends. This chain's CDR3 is CASSLGTKNIQYF. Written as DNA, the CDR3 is TGTGCCAGCAGTTTGGGGACCAAAAACATTCAGTACTTC.

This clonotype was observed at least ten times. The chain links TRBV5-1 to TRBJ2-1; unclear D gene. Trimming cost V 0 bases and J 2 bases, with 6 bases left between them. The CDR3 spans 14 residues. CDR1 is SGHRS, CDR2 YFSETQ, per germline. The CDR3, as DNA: TGCGCCAGCAGCTTGGCCTCAACCTACAATGAGCAGTTCTTC. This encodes CASSLASTYNEQFF.